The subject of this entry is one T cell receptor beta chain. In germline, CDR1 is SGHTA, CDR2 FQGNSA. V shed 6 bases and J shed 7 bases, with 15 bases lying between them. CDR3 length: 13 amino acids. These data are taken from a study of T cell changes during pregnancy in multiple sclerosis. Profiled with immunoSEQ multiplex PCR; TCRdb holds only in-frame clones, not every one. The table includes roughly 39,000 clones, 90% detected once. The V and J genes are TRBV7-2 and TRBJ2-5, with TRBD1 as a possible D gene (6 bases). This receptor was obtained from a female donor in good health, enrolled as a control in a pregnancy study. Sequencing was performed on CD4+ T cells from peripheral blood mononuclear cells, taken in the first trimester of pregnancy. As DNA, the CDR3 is TGTGCCAGCAGTAATAGGGGGTGGGTGACCCAGTACTTC. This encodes CASSNRGWVTQYF.